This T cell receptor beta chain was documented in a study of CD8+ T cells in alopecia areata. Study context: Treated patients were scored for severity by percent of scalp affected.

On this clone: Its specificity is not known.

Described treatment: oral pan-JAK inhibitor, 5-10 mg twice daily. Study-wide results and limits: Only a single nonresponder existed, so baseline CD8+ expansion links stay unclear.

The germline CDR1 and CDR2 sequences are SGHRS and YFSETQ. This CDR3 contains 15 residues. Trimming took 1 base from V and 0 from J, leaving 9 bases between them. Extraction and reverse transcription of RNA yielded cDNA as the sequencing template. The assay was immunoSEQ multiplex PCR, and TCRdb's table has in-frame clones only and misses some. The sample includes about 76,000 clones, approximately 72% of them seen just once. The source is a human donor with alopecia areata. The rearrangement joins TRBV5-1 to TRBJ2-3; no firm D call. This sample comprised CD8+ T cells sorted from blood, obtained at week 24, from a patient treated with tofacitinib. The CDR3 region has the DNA TGCGCCAGCAGCTTGAGGACGGATAGCACAGATACGCAGTATTTT. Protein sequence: CASSLRTDSTDTQYF. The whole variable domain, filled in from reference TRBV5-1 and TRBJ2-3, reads KAGVTQTPRYLIKTRGQQVTLSCSPISGHRSVSWYQQTPGQGLQFLFEYFSETQRNKGNFPGRFSGRQFSNSRSEMNVSTLELGDSALYLCASSLRTDSTDTQYFGPGTRLTVL.